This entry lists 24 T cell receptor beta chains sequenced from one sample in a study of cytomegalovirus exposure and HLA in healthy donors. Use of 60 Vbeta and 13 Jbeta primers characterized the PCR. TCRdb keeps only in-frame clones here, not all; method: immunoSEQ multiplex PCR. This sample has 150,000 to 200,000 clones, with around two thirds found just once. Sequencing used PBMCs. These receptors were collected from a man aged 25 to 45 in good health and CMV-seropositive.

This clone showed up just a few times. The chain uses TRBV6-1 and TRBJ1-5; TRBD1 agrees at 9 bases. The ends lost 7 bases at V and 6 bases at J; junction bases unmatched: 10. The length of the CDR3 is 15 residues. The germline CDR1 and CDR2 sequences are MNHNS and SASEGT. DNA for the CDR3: TGTGCCAGCATCAGACCCGGGACAGGGCTTCAGCCCCAGCATTTT. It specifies CASIRPGTGLQPQHF.

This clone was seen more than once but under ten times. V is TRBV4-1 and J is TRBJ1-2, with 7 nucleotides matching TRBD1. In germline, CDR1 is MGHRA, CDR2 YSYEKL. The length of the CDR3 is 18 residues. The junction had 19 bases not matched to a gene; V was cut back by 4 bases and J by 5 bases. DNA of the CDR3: TGCGCCAGCAGCCTTGGGGCGGGCGAGGGGGCAAGTTGGTATGGCTACACCTTC. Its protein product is CASSLGAGEGASWYGYTF.

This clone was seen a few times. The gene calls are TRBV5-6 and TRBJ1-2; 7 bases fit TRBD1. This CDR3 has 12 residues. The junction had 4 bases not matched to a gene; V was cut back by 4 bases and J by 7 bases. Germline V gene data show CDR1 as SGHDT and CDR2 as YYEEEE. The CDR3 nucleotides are TGTGCCAGCAGCCAAGGGGGCGGTGGCTACACCTTC. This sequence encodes CASSQGGGGYTF.

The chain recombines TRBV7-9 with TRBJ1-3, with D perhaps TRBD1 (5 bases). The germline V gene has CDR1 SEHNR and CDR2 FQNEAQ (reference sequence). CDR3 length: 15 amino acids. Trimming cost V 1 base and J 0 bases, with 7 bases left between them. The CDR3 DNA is TGTGCCAGCAGCTTAGAGACAGTCTCTGGAAACACCATATATTTT. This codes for CASSLETVSGNTIYF.

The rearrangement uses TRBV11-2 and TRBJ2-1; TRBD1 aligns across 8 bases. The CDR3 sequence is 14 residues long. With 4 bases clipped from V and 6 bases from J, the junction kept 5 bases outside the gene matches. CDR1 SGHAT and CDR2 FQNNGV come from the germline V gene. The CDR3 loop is CASSSGQGFNEQFF. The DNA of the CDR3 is TGTGCCAGCAGCTCCGGACAGGGCTTCAATGAGCAGTTCTTC.

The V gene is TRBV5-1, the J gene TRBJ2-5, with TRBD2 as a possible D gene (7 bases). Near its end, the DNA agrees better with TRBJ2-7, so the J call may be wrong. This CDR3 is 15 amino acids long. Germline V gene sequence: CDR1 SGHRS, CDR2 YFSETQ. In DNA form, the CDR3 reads TGCGCCAGCAGCTCAGGGGCCGGGGGAGGGAACGAGCAGTACTTC. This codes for CASSSGAGGGNEQYF.

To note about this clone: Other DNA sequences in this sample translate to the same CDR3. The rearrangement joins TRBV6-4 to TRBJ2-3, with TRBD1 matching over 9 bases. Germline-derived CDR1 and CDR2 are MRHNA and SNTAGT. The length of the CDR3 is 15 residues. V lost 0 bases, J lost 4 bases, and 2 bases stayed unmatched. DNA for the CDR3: TGTGCCAGCAGTGACTCCACAGGGGGCGCAGATACGCAGTATTTT. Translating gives CASSDSTGGADTQYF.

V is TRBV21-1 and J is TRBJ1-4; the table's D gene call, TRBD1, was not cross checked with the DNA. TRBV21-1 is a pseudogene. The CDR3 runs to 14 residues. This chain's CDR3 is CASSKKGVNEKLFF. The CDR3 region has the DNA TGTGCCAGCAGCAAAAAAGGGGTTAATGAAAAACTGTTTTTT.

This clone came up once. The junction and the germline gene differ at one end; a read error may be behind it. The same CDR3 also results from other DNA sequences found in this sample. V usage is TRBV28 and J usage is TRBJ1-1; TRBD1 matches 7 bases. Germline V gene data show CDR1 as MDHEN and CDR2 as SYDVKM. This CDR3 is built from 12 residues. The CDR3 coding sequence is TGTGCCAGCAGTCCAGACAGGGTAAAAGCCTTCTTT. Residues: CASSPDRVKAFF.

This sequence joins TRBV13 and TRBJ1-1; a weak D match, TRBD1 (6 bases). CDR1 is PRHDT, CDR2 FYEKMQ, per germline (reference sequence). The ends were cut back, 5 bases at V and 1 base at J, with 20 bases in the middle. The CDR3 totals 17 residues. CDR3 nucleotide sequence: TGTGCCAGCAGCGAGAGCACAGGGTTTTCGGGGAACACTGAAGCTTTCTTT. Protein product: CASSESTGFSGNTEAFF.

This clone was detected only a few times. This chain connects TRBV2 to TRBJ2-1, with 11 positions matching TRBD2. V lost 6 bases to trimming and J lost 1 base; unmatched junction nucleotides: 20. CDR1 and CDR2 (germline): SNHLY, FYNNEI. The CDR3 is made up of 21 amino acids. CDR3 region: CASRAEMGQTTSGESYNEQFF. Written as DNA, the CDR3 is TGTGCCAGCAGGGCAGAAATGGGACAGACGACTAGCGGGGAATCCTACAATGAGCAGTTCTTC. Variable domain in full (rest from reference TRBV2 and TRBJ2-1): EPEVTQTPSHQVTQMGQEVILRCVPISNHLYFYWYRQILGQKVEFLVSFYNNEISEKSEIFDDQFSVERPDGSNFTLKIRSTKLEDSAMYFCASRAEMGQTTSGESYNEQFFGPGTRLTVL.

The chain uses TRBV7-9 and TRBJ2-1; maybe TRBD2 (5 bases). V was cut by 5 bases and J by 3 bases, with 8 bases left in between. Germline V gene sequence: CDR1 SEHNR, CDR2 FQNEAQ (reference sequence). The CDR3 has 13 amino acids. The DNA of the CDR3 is TGTGCCAGCAGCCCGACTAACTACAATGAGCAGTTCTTC. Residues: CASSPTNYNEQFF.

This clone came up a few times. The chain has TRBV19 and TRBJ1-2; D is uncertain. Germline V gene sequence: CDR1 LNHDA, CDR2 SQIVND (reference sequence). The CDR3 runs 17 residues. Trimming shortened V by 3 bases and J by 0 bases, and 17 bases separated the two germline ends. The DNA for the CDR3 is TGTGCCAGTAGTATGGGTCACTACGGAAGAGCTAACTATGGCTACACCTTC. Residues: CASSMGHYGRANYGYTF.

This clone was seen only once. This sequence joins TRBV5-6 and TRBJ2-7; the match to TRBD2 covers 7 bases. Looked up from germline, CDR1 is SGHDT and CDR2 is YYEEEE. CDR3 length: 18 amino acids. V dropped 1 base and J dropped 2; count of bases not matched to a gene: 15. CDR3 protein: CASSLYPGGLGIPYEQYF. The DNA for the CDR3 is TGTGCCAGCAGCTTGTATCCGGGAGGACTAGGAATTCCCTACGAGCAGTACTTC.

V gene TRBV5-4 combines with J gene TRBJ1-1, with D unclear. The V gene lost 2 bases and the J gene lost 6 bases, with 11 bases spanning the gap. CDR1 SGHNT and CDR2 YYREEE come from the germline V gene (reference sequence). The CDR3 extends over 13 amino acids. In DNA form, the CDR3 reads TGTGCCAGCAGCTTTCTAGGAAGCCCTGAAGCTTTCTTT. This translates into CASSFLGSPEAFF.

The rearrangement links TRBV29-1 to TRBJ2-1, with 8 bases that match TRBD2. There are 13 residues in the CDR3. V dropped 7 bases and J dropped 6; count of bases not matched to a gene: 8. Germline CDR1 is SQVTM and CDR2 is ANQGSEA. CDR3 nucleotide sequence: TGCAGCGCCCAAAGCGGGAGTCCCAATGAGCAGTTCTTC. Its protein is CSAQSGSPNEQFF.

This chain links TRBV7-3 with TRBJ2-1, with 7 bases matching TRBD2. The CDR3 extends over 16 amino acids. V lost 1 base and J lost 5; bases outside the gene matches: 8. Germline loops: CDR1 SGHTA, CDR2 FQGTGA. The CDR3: CASSLMIGEGHNEQFF. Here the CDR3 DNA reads TGTGCCAGCAGCTTAATGATTGGGGAGGGGCACAATGAGCAGTTCTTC. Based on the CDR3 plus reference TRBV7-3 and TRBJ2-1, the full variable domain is GAGVSQTPSNKVTEKGKYVELRCDPISGHTALYWYRQSLGQGPEFLIYFQGTGAADDSGLPNDRFFAVRPEGSVSTLKIQRTERGDSAVYLCASSLMIGEGHNEQFFGPGTRLTVL.

As DNA, the CDR3 is TGTGCCAGCAGCTTAGGGCCAGGGGGCGGGTACGAGCAGTACTTC. Translating it yields CASSLGPGGGYEQYF. The chain combines TRBV11-2 with TRBJ2-5; 8 bases align to TRBD1. TRBJ2-7 matches the DNA end more closely, so the J call is doubtful. The V gene's germline CDR1 is SGHAT and CDR2 FQNNGV. CDR3 length: 15 amino acids.

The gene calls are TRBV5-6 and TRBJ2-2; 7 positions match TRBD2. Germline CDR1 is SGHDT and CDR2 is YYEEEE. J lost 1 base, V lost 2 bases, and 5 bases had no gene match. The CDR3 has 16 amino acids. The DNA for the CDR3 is TGTGCCAGCAGCTTTACGGGACTATTGAACACCGGGGAGCTGTTTTTT. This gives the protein CASSFTGLLNTGELFF.

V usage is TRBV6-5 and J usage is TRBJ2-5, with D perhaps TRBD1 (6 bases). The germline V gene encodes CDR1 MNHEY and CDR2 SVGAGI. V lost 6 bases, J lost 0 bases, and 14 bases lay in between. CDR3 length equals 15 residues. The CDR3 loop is CASSRTELYQETQYF. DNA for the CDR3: TGTGCCAGCAGCCGGACAGAATTGTACCAAGAGACCCAGTACTTC.

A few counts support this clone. CDR3 amino acids: CASSGRSYGYTF. CDR3 DNA sequence: TGTGCCAGCAGCGGTCGTAGCTATGGCTACACCTTC. The chain couples TRBV7-2 to TRBJ1-2; D uncertain. V shed 5 bases and J shed 4 bases, with 8 bases lying between them. This CDR3 is 12 amino acids long. Germline V gene sequence: CDR1 SGHTA, CDR2 FQGNSA.

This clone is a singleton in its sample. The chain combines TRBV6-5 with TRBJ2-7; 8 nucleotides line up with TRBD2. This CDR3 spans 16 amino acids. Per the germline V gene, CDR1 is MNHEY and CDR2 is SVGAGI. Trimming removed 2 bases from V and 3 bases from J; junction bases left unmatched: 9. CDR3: CASSYDRVGLGYEQYF. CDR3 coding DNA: TGTGCCAGCAGTTACGATCGGGTGGGACTAGGCTACGAGCAGTACTTC.

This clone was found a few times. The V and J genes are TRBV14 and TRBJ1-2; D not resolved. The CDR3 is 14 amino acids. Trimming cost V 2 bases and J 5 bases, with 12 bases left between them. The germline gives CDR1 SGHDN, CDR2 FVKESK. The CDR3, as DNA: TGTGCCAGCAGCCAATTACCCAGGTCTTATGGCTACACCTTC. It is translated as CASSQLPRSYGYTF. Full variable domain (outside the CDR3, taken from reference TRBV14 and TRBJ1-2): EAGVTQFPSHSVIEKGQTVTLRCDPISGHDNLYWYRRVMGKEIKFLLHFVKESKQDESGMPNNRFLAERTGGTYSTLKVQPAELEDSGVYFCASSQLPRSYGYTFGSGTRLTVV.

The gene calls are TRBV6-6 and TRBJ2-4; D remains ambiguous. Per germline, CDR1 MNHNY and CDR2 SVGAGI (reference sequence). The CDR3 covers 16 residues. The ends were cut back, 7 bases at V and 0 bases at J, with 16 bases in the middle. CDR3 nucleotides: TGTGCCAGCACACAATATTCGCCCGAAGCCAAAAACATTCAGTACTTC. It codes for CASTQYSPEAKNIQYF.